This is a list of T cell receptor beta chains from one sample in a study of T-cell memory formation after mild COVID-19. TCRdb reanalysed the 5' RACE reads using MiXCR and keeps one entry per CDR3 protein. The sample has roughly 58,000 distinct CDR3 sequences, 9.5% seen once. The sequenced sample consisted of PBMCs or a T cell subset sorted from them (not recorded which). The receptors were sampled from a man younger than 35 who had mild COVID-19 (a few samples of this study predate the infection). Cell type and time point are not known. The CDR3 runs from the conserved cysteine through the conserved F or W. The D gene is left open where the match is weak. Only part of the rows carry a size: once, few, many, or a class if the clone is expanded.

clone size: many
V gene: TRBV6-2/TRBV6-3
CDR3 length: 14
D gene: TRBD2
J gene: TRBJ2-1
CDR3 protein: CASRKTGGPGEQFF
CDR3 DNA: TGTGCCAGCAGAAAAACGGGGGGGCCGGGTGAGCAGTTCTTC

clone size: many
V gene: TRBV7-2
CDR3 length: 16
D gene: NA
J gene: TRBJ2-5
CDR3 protein: CASSLELGRPQETQYF
CDR3 DNA: TGTGCCAGCAGCTTGGAACTCGGGAGACCCCAAGAGACCCAGTACTTC

clone size: NA
V gene: TRBV6-5
CDR3 length: 16
D gene: NA
J gene: TRBJ1-2
CDR3 protein: CASISRGAHKYGGYTF
CDR3 DNA: TGTGCCAGCATCTCCCGGGGGGCACACAAATACGGTGGCTACACCTTC

clone size: few
V gene: TRBV6-1
CDR3 length: 14
D gene: NA
J gene: TRBJ2-7
CDR3 protein: CASRRETGIREQYF
CDR3 DNA: TGTGCCAGCAGGCGGGAGACAGGGATTCGGGAGCAGTACTTC

clone size: NA
V gene: TRBV10-2
CDR3 length: 13
D gene: NA
J gene: TRBJ2-4
CDR3 protein: CASRPLGQNIQYF
CDR3 DNA: TGCGCCAGCAGACCGTTGGGGCAAAACATTCAGTACTTC

clone size: many
V gene: TRBV12-3/TRBV12-4
CDR3 length: 14
D gene: NA
J gene: TRBJ2-2
CDR3 protein: CASTTVLSTGELFF
CDR3 DNA: TGTGCCAGCACCACGGTTCTTTCCACCGGGGAGCTGTTTTTT

clone size: NA
V gene: TRBV7-9
CDR3 length: 14
D gene: NA
J gene: TRBJ1-4
CDR3 protein: CASSLWAGHEKLFF
CDR3 DNA: TGTGCCAGCAGCTTATGGGCCGGGCATGAAAAACTGTTTTTT

clone size: NA
V gene: TRBV24-1
CDR3 length: 13
D gene: NA
J gene: TRBJ2-6
CDR3 protein: CATGRDGANVLTF
CDR3 DNA: TGTGCCACCGGCCGCGACGGGGCCAACGTCCTGACTTTC

clone size: NA
V gene: TRBV3-1
CDR3 length: 15
D gene: TRBD1
J gene: TRBJ1-1
CDR3 protein: CASSQLDRRNTEAFF
CDR3 DNA: TGTGCCAGCAGCCAACTGGACAGGAGGAACACTGAAGCTTTCTTT

clone size: NA
V gene: TRBV14
CDR3 length: 18
D gene: NA
J gene: TRBJ1-4
CDR3 protein: CASSQDLALDGSGEKLFF
CDR3 DNA: TGTGCCAGCAGCCAAGATCTCGCCCTCGACGGTTCGGGGGAAAAACTGTTTTTT

clone size: few
V gene: TRBV6-5
CDR3 length: 15
D gene: NA
J gene: TRBJ1-1
CDR3 protein: CASSYRTGMNTEAFF
CDR3 DNA: TGTGCCAGCAGTTACCGAACGGGAATGAACACTGAAGCTTTCTTT

clone size: few
V gene: TRBV20-1
CDR3 length: 13
D gene: NA
J gene: TRBJ1-2
CDR3 protein: CSAGGWANYGYTF
CDR3 DNA: TGCAGTGCTGGCGGGTGGGCTAACTATGGCTACACCTTC

clone size: NA
V gene: TRBV7-9
CDR3 length: 15
D gene: TRBD2
J gene: TRBJ2-1
CDR3 protein: CASSPVAGADNEQFF
CDR3 DNA: TGTGCCAGCAGCCCGGTAGCGGGGGCCGACAATGAGCAGTTCTTC

clone size: few
V gene: TRBV7-6
CDR3 length: 14
D gene: NA
J gene: TRBJ2-2
CDR3 protein: CASSRVQGYGELFF
CDR3 DNA: TGTGCCAGCAGCCGAGTCCAGGGGTACGGGGAGCTGTTTTTT

clone size: NA
V gene: TRBV9
CDR3 length: 16
D gene: NA
J gene: TRBJ2-4
CDR3 protein: CASSVGQGVDKNIQYF
CDR3 DNA: TGTGCCAGCAGCGTGGGGCAGGGTGTAGACAAAAACATTCAGTACTTC

clone size: few
V gene: TRBV30
CDR3 length: 13
D gene: NA
J gene: TRBJ1-1
CDR3 protein: CAWSVGRVNEAFF
CDR3 DNA: TGTGCCTGGAGTGTCGGCAGGGTTAATGAAGCTTTCTTT

clone size: many
V gene: TRBV6-2/TRBV6-3
CDR3 length: 15
D gene: NA
J gene: TRBJ2-3
CDR3 protein: CASSYSVTSTDTQYF
CDR3 DNA: TGTGCCAGCAGTTACTCGGTCACTAGCACAGATACGCAGTATTTT

clone size: many
V gene: TRBV5-6
CDR3 length: 14
D gene: NA
J gene: TRBJ2-1
CDR3 protein: CASSPEGRHNEQFF
CDR3 DNA: TGTGCCAGCAGCCCCGAGGGACGGCACAATGAGCAGTTCTTC

clone size: NA
V gene: TRBV12-3/TRBV12-4
CDR3 length: 12
D gene: TRBD1
J gene: TRBJ1-2
CDR3 protein: CASSPRGSGYTF
CDR3 DNA: TGTGCCAGCAGTCCCAGGGGGTCTGGCTACACCTTC

clone size: NA
V gene: TRBV7-9
CDR3 length: 15
D gene: TRBD1
J gene: TRBJ2-5
CDR3 protein: CASSWGQAQGETQYF
CDR3 DNA: TGTGCCAGCAGCTGGGGACAGGCACAGGGGGAGACCCAGTACTTC

clone size: many
V gene: TRBV5-1
CDR3 length: 15
D gene: TRBD1
J gene: TRBJ2-3
CDR3 protein: CASKGDRGSTDTQYF
CDR3 DNA: TGCGCCAGCAAGGGGGACAGGGGTAGCACAGATACGCAGTATTTT

clone size: NA
V gene: TRBV29-1
CDR3 length: 12
D gene: NA
J gene: TRBJ1-1
CDR3 protein: CSVDRGKVEAFF
CDR3 DNA: TGCAGCGTTGACAGGGGAAAAGTTGAAGCTTTCTTT

clone size: NA
V gene: TRBV3-1
CDR3 length: 12
D gene: NA
J gene: TRBJ2-2
CDR3 protein: CASSLFAGELFF
CDR3 DNA: TGTGCCAGCAGCCTTTTTGCCGGGGAGCTGTTTTTT

clone size: many
V gene: TRBV3-1
CDR3 length: 15
D gene: NA
J gene: TRBJ2-3
CDR3 protein: CASSQMGGEADTQYF
CDR3 DNA: TGTGCCAGCAGCCAAATGGGGGGCGAGGCAGATACGCAGTATTTT

clone size: many
V gene: TRBV4-3
CDR3 length: 15
D gene: NA
J gene: TRBJ2-1
CDR3 protein: CASSPGSSSYNEQFF
CDR3 DNA: TGCGCCAGCAGCCCCGGTTCTAGCTCCTACAATGAGCAGTTCTTC

clone size: few
V gene: TRBV7-9
CDR3 length: 13
D gene: NA
J gene: TRBJ1-2
CDR3 protein: CASSSLTVEGYTF
CDR3 DNA: TGTGCCAGCAGCTCGCTTACAGTAGAGGGCTACACCTTC

clone size: many
V gene: TRBV4-2
CDR3 length: 13
D gene: NA
J gene: TRBJ2-2
CDR3 protein: CASSLPGGRELFF
CDR3 DNA: TGTGCCAGCAGCCTCCCGGGGGGCCGGGAGCTGTTTTTT

clone size: many
V gene: TRBV7-2
CDR3 length: 14
D gene: TRBD2
J gene: TRBJ2-4
CDR3 protein: CASSPAGLQNIQYF
CDR3 DNA: TGTGCCAGCAGCCCAGCGGGACTCCAAAACATTCAGTACTTC

clone size: NA
V gene: TRBV10-3
CDR3 length: 12
D gene: NA
J gene: TRBJ2-3
CDR3 protein: CAISDHTDTQYF
CDR3 DNA: TGTGCCATCAGTGACCACACAGATACGCAGTATTTT

clone size: NA
V gene: TRBV6-5
CDR3 length: 14
D gene: NA
J gene: TRBJ1-1
CDR3 protein: CASSSPGMNTEAFF
CDR3 DNA: TGTGCCAGCAGTTCCCCGGGAATGAACACTGAAGCTTTCTTT

clone size: NA
V gene: TRBV6-5
CDR3 length: 12
D gene: NA
J gene: TRBJ1-2
CDR3 protein: CASSGTTYGYTF
CDR3 DNA: TGTGCCAGCAGTGGGACAACCTATGGCTACACCTTC

clone size: many
V gene: TRBV6-5
CDR3 length: 11
D gene: NA
J gene: TRBJ2-2
CDR3 protein: CASSLTGELFF
CDR3 DNA: TGTGCCAGCAGTCTCACCGGGGAGCTGTTTTTT

clone size: NA
V gene: TRBV4-1
CDR3 length: 21
D gene: NA
J gene: TRBJ1-6
CDR3 protein: CASSPSRLAADYRPYNSPLHF
CDR3 DNA: TGCGCCAGCAGCCCGTCTCGTCTGGCAGCCGACTATCGCCCCTATAATTCACCCCTCCACTTT

clone size: few
V gene: TRBV2
CDR3 length: 12
D gene: NA
J gene: TRBJ2-3
CDR3 protein: CASRDDTDTQYF
CDR3 DNA: TGTGCCAGCAGAGATGACACAGATACGCAGTATTTT

clone size: few
V gene: TRBV7-2
CDR3 length: 15
D gene: TRBD2
J gene: TRBJ2-3
CDR3 protein: CASSGTGTSMDTQYF
CDR3 DNA: TGTGCCAGCAGCGGAACCGGGACTAGCATGGATACGCAGTATTTT

clone size: few
V gene: TRBV18
CDR3 length: 14
D gene: NA
J gene: TRBJ2-7
CDR3 protein: CASSLSRSVYEQYF
CDR3 DNA: TGTGCCAGCTCACTTTCTCGTTCCGTCTACGAGCAGTACTTC

clone size: NA
V gene: TRBV6-2/TRBV6-3
CDR3 length: 17
D gene: NA
J gene: TRBJ1-5
CDR3 protein: CASSYSILRGSNQPQHF
CDR3 DNA: TGTGCCAGCAGTTACTCGATCCTTCGGGGTAGCAATCAGCCCCAGCATTTT

clone size: NA
V gene: TRBV20-1
CDR3 length: 14
D gene: NA
J gene: TRBJ2-3
CDR3 protein: CSAPVFSSTDTQYF
CDR3 DNA: TGCAGTGCTCCCGTCTTCTCTAGCACAGATACGCAGTATTTT

clone size: NA
V gene: TRBV5-5
CDR3 length: 14
D gene: TRBD1
J gene: TRBJ2-5
CDR3 protein: CASSGGTGEETQYF
CDR3 DNA: TGTGCCAGCAGCGGAGGGACAGGGGAAGAGACCCAGTACTTC